This TCR beta chain was found in a study of cytomegalovirus exposure and HLA in healthy donors (dated by TCRdb to the late 2010s). Background for the entire study: A later analysis indicated that the roughly 130 validation repertoires were generated on the platform also employed for the approximately 700 repertoires of the first cohort. The study aimed to test whether cataloging public T cell receptors could reveal signatures of past pathogen exposure. Besides the first cohort of 550 to 750 subjects, a separate validation cohort made up of roughly 130 different subjects was used. The study combined high-throughput TCR immunosequencing, statistical association of individual TCRs with disease status, and machine learning to predict cytomegalovirus infection status. The study at large found these results: A later analysis lacked HLA typing for the validation cohort, so it scored co-occurrence in that cohort across all 130 or so repertoires. Subsequent analysis determined that TCRs grouped into clusters in the first cohort also showed a tendency toward co-occurrence across the approximately 110 validation repertoires, and 85% to 95% of cluster scores exceeded 0. A few of the identified cytomegalovirus-associated TCR beta chains were confirmed in vitro to be specific for cytomegalovirus antigens. A total of roughly 160 TCR beta chains were listed by the study as associated with cytomegalovirus. While some public TCRs were present in many individuals, most TCR sequences turned up only very rarely across donors. The authors suggested that the approach could potentially be generalized to other disease states and immunological phenotypes. Cytomegalovirus status was reported to be diagnosed by the classifier with high specificity and sensitivity in both the original and validation cohorts.

The receptor library was made with the immunoSEQ multiplex PCR assay. Processing in the source paper ran as follows. A statistical classification framework was built for diagnosing cytomegalovirus status from the catalog of TCR beta chain sequences. Sourced from immuneACCESS, this table was stored by TCRdb with only in-frame sequences that have V and J called. A share of the clones is absent; for the studies checked, an unresolved V gene accounts for under half, and the remainder has no known explanation. V, J and clone size reflect that table, while D and trimming were determined from the DNA. For this sample there are 55,000 to 70,000 clones; about 89% appear just once. The leading ten clones occupy 1.7% of the sample. V lost 6 bases and J lost 2 bases; the stretch between them is 14 bases long. Taken from the germline V gene (reference sequence), the CDR1 and CDR2 loops are GTSNPN and SVGIG. The CDR3 runs 14 amino acids, cysteine and phenylalanine included. CDR3 DNA is the only sequence kept; it has 42 bases, read in frame from the first base.

Turning to this clone: Its antigen is still unknown. Base qualities are not provided; no much larger clone lies one nucleotide away.

Separate from the approximately 730-subject first cohort, the validation cohort of about 110 subjects was the group to which the donors belonged. Input material: PBMCs. This clonotype originated in a woman aged 18 to 35 in good health and CMV-seronegative. The chain employs TRBV30 and TRBJ1-3, and the D gene may be TRBD1, 5 bases matching. The CDR3 reads as follows: CACPGGVPGNTIYF. The nucleotides are TGTGCCTGCCCGGGGGGGGTCCCTGGAAACACCATATATTTT.